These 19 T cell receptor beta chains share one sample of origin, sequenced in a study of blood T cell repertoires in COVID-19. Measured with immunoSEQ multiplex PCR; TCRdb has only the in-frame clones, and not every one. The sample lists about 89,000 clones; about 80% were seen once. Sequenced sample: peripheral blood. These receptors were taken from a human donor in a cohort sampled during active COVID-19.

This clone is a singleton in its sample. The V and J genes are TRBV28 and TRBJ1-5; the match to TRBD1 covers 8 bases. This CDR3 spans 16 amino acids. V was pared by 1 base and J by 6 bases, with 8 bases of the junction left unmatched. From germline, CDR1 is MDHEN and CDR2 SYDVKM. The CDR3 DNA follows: TGTGCCAGCAGTTTATCTCGAGGACAGGGCGCTCAGCCCCAGCATTTT. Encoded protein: CASSLSRGQGAQPQHF.

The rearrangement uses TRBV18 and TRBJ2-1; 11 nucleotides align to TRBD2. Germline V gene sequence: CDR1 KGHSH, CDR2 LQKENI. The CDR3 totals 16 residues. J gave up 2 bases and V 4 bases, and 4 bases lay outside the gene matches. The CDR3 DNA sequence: TGTGCCAGCTCACTTACTAGCGGGAGTACCTACAATGAGCAGTTCTTC. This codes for CASSLTSGSTYNEQFF.

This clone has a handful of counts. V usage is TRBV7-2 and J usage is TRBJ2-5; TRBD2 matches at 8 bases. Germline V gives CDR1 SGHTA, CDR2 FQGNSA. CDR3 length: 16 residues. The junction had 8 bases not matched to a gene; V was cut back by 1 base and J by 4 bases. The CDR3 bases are TGTGCCAGCAGCTTAGACGGGAGGGCATTTGCAGAGACCCAGTACTTC. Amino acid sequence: CASSLDGRAFAETQYF.

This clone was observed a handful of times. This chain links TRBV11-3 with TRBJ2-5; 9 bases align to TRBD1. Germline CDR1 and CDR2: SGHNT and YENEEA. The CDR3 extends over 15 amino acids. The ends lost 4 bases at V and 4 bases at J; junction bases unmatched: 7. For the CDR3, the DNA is TGTGCCAGCAGCTCGGGACAGGGAGAGGGAGAGACCCAGTACTTC. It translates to CASSSGQGEGETQYF.

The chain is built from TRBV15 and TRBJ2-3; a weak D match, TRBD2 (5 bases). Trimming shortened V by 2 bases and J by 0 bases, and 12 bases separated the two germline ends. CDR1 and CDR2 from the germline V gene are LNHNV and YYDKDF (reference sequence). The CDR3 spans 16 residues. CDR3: CATSRTSGSSTDTQYF. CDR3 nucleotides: TGTGCCACCAGCAGAACCAGCGGATCTAGCACAGATACGCAGTATTTT.

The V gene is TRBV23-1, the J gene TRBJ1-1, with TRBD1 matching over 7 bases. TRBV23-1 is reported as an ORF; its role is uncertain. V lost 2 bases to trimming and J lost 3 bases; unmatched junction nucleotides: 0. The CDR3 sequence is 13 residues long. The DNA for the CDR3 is TGCGCCAGCAGTCAAGGGACAGACACTGAAGCTTTCTTT. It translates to CASSQGTDTEAFF.

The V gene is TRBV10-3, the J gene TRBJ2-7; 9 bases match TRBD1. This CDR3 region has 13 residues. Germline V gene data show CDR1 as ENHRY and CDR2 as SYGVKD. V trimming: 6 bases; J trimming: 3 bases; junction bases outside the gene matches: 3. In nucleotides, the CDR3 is TGTGCCATCAGCGGGACAGGGCTCTACGAGCAGTACTTC. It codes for CAISGTGLYEQYF.

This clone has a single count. Here the CDR3 reads CASSYRMRGGNEQFF. CDR3 DNA sequence: TGTGCCAGCTCATACCGAATGAGGGGAGGCAATGAGCAGTTCTTC. The chain combines TRBV18 with TRBJ2-1, with D perhaps TRBD2 (6 bases). The CDR3 has 15 amino acids. Trimming shortened V by 5 bases and J by 6 bases, and 17 bases separated the two germline ends. Germline lookup yields CDR1 KGHSH and CDR2 LQKENI.

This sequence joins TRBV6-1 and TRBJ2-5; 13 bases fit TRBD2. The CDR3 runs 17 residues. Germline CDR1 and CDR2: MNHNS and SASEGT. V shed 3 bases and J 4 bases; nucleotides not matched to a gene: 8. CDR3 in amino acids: CASSEGLAGWGAETQYF. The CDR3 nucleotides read TGTGCCAGCAGTGAGGGACTAGCGGGATGGGGTGCAGAGACCCAGTACTTC.

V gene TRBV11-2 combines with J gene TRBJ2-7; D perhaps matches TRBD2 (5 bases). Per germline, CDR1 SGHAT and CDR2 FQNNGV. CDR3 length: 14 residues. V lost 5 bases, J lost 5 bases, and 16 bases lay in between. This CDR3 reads CASSEGSFFDEQYF. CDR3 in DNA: TGTGCCAGCAGCGAAGGGAGTTTCTTTGACGAGCAGTACTTC.

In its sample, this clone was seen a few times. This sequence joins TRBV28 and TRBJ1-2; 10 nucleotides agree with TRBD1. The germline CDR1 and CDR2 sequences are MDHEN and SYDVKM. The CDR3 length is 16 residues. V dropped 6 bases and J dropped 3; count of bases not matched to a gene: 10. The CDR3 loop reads CASSQRDRGRDYGYTF. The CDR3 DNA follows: TGTGCCAGCAGCCAGAGGGACAGGGGTCGGGACTATGGCTACACCTTC.

In nucleotides, the CDR3 is TGTGCCAGCAGCCCCCTAGCGGGAGGCCTAAATGAGCAGTTCTTC. The encoded protein is CASSPLAGGLNEQFF. The chain has TRBV3-1 (or the pseudogene TRBV3-2) and TRBJ2-1; 11 bases agree with TRBD2. Germline CDR1 LGHDT, CDR2 YNNKEL (reference sequence). The junction had 6 bases not matched to a gene; V was cut back by 4 bases and J by 7 bases. The CDR3 runs to 15 residues.

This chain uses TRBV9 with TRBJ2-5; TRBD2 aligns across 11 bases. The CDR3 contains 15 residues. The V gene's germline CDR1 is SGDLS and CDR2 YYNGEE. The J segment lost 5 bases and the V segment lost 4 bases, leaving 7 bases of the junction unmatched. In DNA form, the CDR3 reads TGTGCCAGCAGCTTTAGCGGGAGGGCGACCGAGACCCAGTACTTC. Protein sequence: CASSFSGRATETQYF.

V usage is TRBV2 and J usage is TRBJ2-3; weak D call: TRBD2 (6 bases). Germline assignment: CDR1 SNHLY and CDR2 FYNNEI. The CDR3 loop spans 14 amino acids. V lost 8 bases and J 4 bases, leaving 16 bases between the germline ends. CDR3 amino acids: CASGGIVAADTQYF. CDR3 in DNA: TGTGCCAGCGGGGGGATAGTGGCGGCAGATACGCAGTATTTT. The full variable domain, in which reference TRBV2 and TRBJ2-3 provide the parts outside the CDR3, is EPEVTQTPSHQVTQMGQEVILRCVPISNHLYFYWYRQILGQKVEFLVSFYNNEISEKSEIFDDQFSVERPDGSNFTLKIRSTKLEDSAMYFCASGGIVAADTQYFGPGTRLTVL.

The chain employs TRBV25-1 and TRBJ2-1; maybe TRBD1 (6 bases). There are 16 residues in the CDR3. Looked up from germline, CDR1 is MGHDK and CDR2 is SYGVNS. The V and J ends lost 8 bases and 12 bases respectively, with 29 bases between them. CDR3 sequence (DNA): TGTGCCAGCCGATCAACACAGGGCGGGTCGGCGTATGGGCAGTTCTTC. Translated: CASRSTQGGSAYGQFF.

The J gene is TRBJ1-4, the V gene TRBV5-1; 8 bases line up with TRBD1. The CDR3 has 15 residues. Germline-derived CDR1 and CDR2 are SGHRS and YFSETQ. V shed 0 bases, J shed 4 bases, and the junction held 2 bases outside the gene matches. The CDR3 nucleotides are TGCGCCAGCAGCTTGGGGGGACAGGATAATGAAAAACTGTTTTTT. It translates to CASSLGGQDNEKLFF. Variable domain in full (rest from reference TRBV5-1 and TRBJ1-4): KAGVTQTPRYLIKTRGQQVTLSCSPISGHRSVSWYQQTPGQGLQFLFEYFSETQRNKGNFPGRFSGRQFSNSRSEMNVSTLELGDSALYLCASSLGGQDNEKLFFGSGTQLSVL.

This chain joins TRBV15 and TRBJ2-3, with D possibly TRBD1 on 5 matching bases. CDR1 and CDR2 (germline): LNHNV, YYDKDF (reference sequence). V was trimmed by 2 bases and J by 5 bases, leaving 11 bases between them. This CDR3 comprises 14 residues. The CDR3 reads CATSRSSGIDTQYF. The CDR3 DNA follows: TGTGCCACCAGCAGATCGTCAGGGATAGATACGCAGTATTTT.

The CDR3 spells CASGQPTGRSYEQYF. CDR3 coding DNA: TGTGCCAGCGGTCAGCCGACAGGAAGATCCTACGAGCAGTACTTC. This chain uses TRBV28 with TRBJ2-7, with D maybe TRBD1 (6 bases). The CDR3 covers 15 residues. Germline-derived CDR1 and CDR2 are MDHEN and SYDVKM. The ends were cut back, 8 bases at V and 1 base at J, with 18 bases in the middle.

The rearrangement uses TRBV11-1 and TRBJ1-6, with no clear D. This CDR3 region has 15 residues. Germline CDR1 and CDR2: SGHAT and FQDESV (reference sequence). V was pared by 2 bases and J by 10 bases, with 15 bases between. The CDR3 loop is CASSLYGLLESPLHF. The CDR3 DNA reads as TGTGCCAGCAGCTTATACGGACTTCTTGAGTCACCCCTCCACTTT.